These 24 T cell receptor beta chains share one sample of origin, sequenced in a study of tumor-infiltrating lymphocytes in oesophageal squamous cell carcinoma. TCRdb called the PCR reads again in MiXCR, with one record for every CDR3 protein. The sample consists of about 20,000 distinct CDR3 sequences, about two fifths of them appearing once. The sample consisted of blood. These receptors originate from a male donor with esophageal squamous cell carcinoma.

The V call is TRBV7-8, the J call TRBJ2-4; D might be TRBD2 (5 bases). CDR1 is SGHVS, CDR2 FQNEAQ, per germline. The CDR3 is 16 amino acids. V was cut by 5 bases and J by 13 bases, with 27 bases left in between. CDR3 amino acids: CASSRKRPNSSNEQYF. CDR3 sequence (DNA): TGTGCCAGCAGCCGCAAGCGGCCAAACTCCTCCAATGAGCAGTACTTC.

CDR3 nucleotide sequence: TGTGCCAGCAGCTTACAGGTTAGCGGGAACTACGAGCAGTACTTC. This gives the protein CASSLQVSGNYEQYF. The V gene is TRBV7-4, the J gene TRBJ2-1; 8 nucleotides match TRBD2. The J call is doubtful: the DNA matches TRBJ2-7 better. The CDR3 sequence is 15 residues long. Germline values: CDR1 SGHVT, CDR2 SQSDAQ.

The chain combines TRBV9 with TRBJ2-7; 9 bases agree with TRBD1. The CDR3 totals 14 residues. The J segment lost 6 bases and the V segment lost 3 bases, leaving 7 bases of the junction unmatched. The germline CDR1 and CDR2 sequences are SGDLS and YYNGEE. The CDR3 DNA follows: TGTGCCAGCAGCGCCGGGACAGGGTTCGGCGAGCAGTACTTC. Translated: CASSAGTGFGEQYF.

This clonotype was counted between two and nine times. The J gene is TRBJ2-7, the V gene TRBV7-9; 10 bases fit TRBD2. Germline V gene sequence: CDR1 SEHNR, CDR2 FQNEAQ (reference sequence). V shed 6 bases and J 3 bases; nucleotides not matched to a gene: 5. This CDR3 has 14 amino acids. In DNA, the CDR3 is TGTGCCAGCAGTAATAGCGGGAGGAGCTACGAGCAGTACTTC. Translating it yields CASSNSGRSYEQYF. The entire variable domain, with the rest obtained from reference TRBV7-9 and TRBJ2-7, is as follows: DTGVSQNPRHKITKRGQNVTFRCDPISEHNRLYWYRQTLGQGPEFLTYFQNEAQLEKSRLLSDRFSAERPKGSFSTLEIQRTEQGDSAMYLCASSNSGRSYEQYFGPGTRLTVT.

The CDR3: CASTPSRAAEAFF. Written as DNA, the CDR3 is TGTGCCAGCACCCCTTCCCGTGCGGCCGAAGCTTTCTTT. The J gene is TRBJ1-1, the V gene TRBV28; D is undetermined. The V and J ends lost 7 bases and 8 bases respectively, with 17 bases between them. The germline V gene encodes CDR1 MDHEN and CDR2 SYDVKM. The CDR3 sequence is 13 residues long.

The V gene is TRBV7-4, the J gene TRBJ2-7; the D is unclear. The J call is uncertain, as TRBJ2-5 better fits the DNA end. This CDR3 region has 16 residues. The germline gives CDR1 SGHVT, CDR2 SQSDAQ. The CDR3 is CASSLGLGPYPETQYF. The CDR3 nucleotides are TGTGCCAGCAGCTTAGGCCTGGGTCCTTACCCAGAGACCCAGTACTTC.

This clonotype was found many times. In DNA form, the CDR3 reads TGTGCCAGCAGCTATAGAAGCGGGAGGACCCATGATACGCAGTATTTT. It yields the protein CASSYRSGRTHDTQYF. The chain uses TRBV5-4 and TRBJ2-3, with TRBD2 matching over 9 bases. The V segment lost 3 bases and the J segment 6 bases; nucleotides outside the gene matches: 11. The CDR3 contains 16 residues. Germline V lookup: CDR1 SGHNT, CDR2 YYREEE (reference sequence).

This clonotype came up many times. Germline and junction disagree at one end, which may indicate a read error. This chain links TRBV6-1 with TRBJ2-3; D is unresolved. The CDR3 runs 14 residues. CDR1 is MNHNS, CDR2 SASEGT, per germline. The CDR3 nucleotides are TGTGCCAGCACTGAAGCCGTTTTTGCAGATACGCAGTATTTT. Translating it yields CASTEAVFADTQYF.

Turning to this clonotype: This could be a read error, since a much larger clone is one nucleotide away. The genes are TRBV6-1 and TRBJ2-1; D perhaps matches TRBD1 (6 bases). V lost 8 bases and J 10 bases, leaving 18 bases between the germline ends. The CDR3 has 13 residues. Per the germline V gene, CDR1 is MNHNS and CDR2 is SASEGT. The CDR3: CASVPGQAYEQFF. CDR3 DNA: TGTGCCAGCGTTCCGGGACAAGCCTACGAGCAGTTCTTC.

This clonotype showed up just a few times. The gene calls are TRBV7-6 and TRBJ2-1; 7 bases map to TRBD2. V lost 4 bases, J lost 3 bases, and 9 bases stayed unmatched. The CDR3 contains 16 residues. Germline lookup yields CDR1 SGHVS and CDR2 FNYEAQ. CDR3 amino acids: CASSSEGTILYNEQFF. The DNA for the CDR3 is TGTGCCAGCAGCTCCGAGGGGACTATCCTCTACAATGAGCAGTTCTTC. The full variable domain, in which reference TRBV7-6 and TRBJ2-1 provide the parts outside the CDR3, is GAGVSQSPRYKVTKRGQDVALRCDPISGHVSLYWYRQALGQGPEFLTYFNYEAQQDKSGLPNDRFSAERPEGSISTLTIQRTEQRDSAMYRCASSSEGTILYNEQFFGPGTRLTVL.

The chain joins TRBV5-1 to TRBJ1-1; D not resolved. The length of the CDR3 is 14 residues. CDR1 SGHRS and CDR2 YFSETQ come from the germline V gene. Trimming took 4 bases from V and 0 from J, leaving 10 bases between them. CDR3 sequence: CASSTDGMNTEAFF. The CDR3 nucleotides read TGCGCCAGCAGCACGGACGGAATGAACACTGAAGCTTTCTTT.

The chain is built from TRBV10-1 and TRBJ2-3, with D maybe TRBD2 (6 bases). There are 15 residues in the CDR3. V was cut by 2 bases and J by 6 bases, with 15 bases left in between. The germline CDR1 and CDR2 sequences are WNHNN and SYGVQD (reference sequence). The CDR3 loop reads CASSEVYGSPDTQYF. The CDR3 DNA is TGCGCCAGCAGTGAGGTGTACGGGAGTCCCGATACGCAGTATTTT.

V gene TRBV28 combines with J gene TRBJ2-1; D is perhaps TRBD2 (6 bases). Germline assignment: CDR1 MDHEN and CDR2 SYDVKM. The V and J ends lost 2 bases and 10 bases respectively, with 12 bases between them. CDR3 length: 13 residues. CDR3 nucleotide sequence: TGTGCCAGCAGTTTACGTAGCGGTAGGGAGCAGTTCTTC. Protein: CASSLRSGREQFF.

Concerning this clonotype itself: The junction differs from germline at one of its ends, possibly a read error. This rearrangement joins TRBV20-1 to TRBJ1-1; TRBD1 might be the D (5 bases). Germline CDR1 reads DFQATT; CDR2 reads SNEGSKA (reference sequence). The CDR3 totals 15 residues. The CDR3 protein is CSARRGGGGTGELYF. The CDR3 coding sequence is TGCAGTGCTAGACGGGGTGGGGGAGGCACCGGGGAGCTGTACTTC.

This clonotype is medium-sized (0.01 to 0.1%) by share. The chain has TRBV10-3 and TRBJ2-1; 12 nucleotides align to TRBD2. Germline V lookup: CDR1 ENHRY, CDR2 SYGVKD. V shed 4 bases, J shed 6 bases, and the junction held 4 bases outside the gene matches. The CDR3 is 15 residues long. The CDR3 sequence is CAISGLAGESNEQFF. CDR3 nucleotide sequence: TGTGCCATCAGTGGACTAGCGGGAGAATCCAATGAGCAGTTCTTC.

V is TRBV7-3 and J is TRBJ2-5; 8 bases align to TRBD2. The J call may be incorrect, as the DNA end agrees better with TRBJ2-1. Germline CDR1 reads SGHTA; CDR2 reads FQGTGA. This CDR3 region has 14 residues. CDR3 nucleotide sequence: TGTGCCAGCAGCTTAGAGCGGGAGTTCACTGAGCAGTTCTTC. The encoded protein is CASSLEREFTEQFF.

This clonotype was counted many times. The genes are TRBV6-1 and TRBJ1-6; D perhaps matches TRBD1 (5 bases). Looked up from germline, CDR1 is MNHNS and CDR2 is SASEGT. The CDR3 has 15 residues. Trimming removed 5 bases at V and 5 bases at J, with 13 bases between. CDR3 region: CASSQGRNNNSPLHF. Written as DNA, the CDR3 is TGTGCCAGCAGTCAGGGACGAAACAATAATTCACCCCTCCACTTT.

This clonotype occurred many times. This chain links TRBV12-3 or TRBV12-4 with TRBJ2-1; TRBD2 matches at 9 bases. V dropped 6 bases and J dropped 5; count of bases not matched to a gene: 11. The CDR3 has 16 amino acids. This chain's CDR3 is CASSKLAGLGNNEQFF. The CDR3 DNA reads as TGTGCCAGCAGCAAGCTAGCGGGGTTAGGAAACAATGAGCAGTTCTTC.

The count of this clonotype is one. The chain joins TRBV7-3 to TRBJ2-5, with D possibly TRBD1 on 6 matching bases. In germline, CDR1 is SGHTA, CDR2 FQGTGA. Trimming took 5 bases from V and 2 from J, leaving 12 bases between them. The length of the CDR3 is 14 residues. CDR3 region: CASSNRGQQETQYF. DNA for the CDR3: TGTGCCAGCAGCAACCGTGGACAGCAAGAGACCCAGTACTTC.

To note about this clonotype: One junction end does not reproduce the germline sequence, and a read error may be involved. The rearrangement links TRBV5-1 to TRBJ2-1; D is possibly TRBD2 (5 bases). Germline values: CDR1 SGHRS, CDR2 YFSETQ. The CDR3 is made up of 16 amino acids. CDR3 sequence reads: CASSLVLVASFGELYF. The CDR3 DNA reads as TGCGCCAGCAGCTTGGTACTAGTCGCTTCCTTCGGGGAGCTGTACTTC.

V gene TRBV11-2 combines with J gene TRBJ1-1; no clear D gene. Trimming removed 0 bases at V and 1 base at J, with 12 bases between. The CDR3 has 16 residues. CDR1 and CDR2 from the germline V gene are SGHAT and FQNNGV. As DNA, the CDR3 is TGTGCCAGCAGCTTAGAGAGTTACAGACGGAACACTGAAGCTTTCTTT. This codes for CASSLESYRRNTEAFF. The whole variable domain, filled in from reference TRBV11-2 and TRBJ1-1, reads EAGVAQSPRYKIIEKRQSVAFWCNPISGHATLYWYQQILGQGPKLLIQFQNNGVVDDSQLPKDRFSAERLKGVDSTLKIQPAKLEDSAVYLCASSLESYRRNTEAFFGQGTRLTVV.

The sample holds a few counts of this clonotype. Because the CDR3's place on the DNA is in doubt, the DNA is left out and the CDR3 is given as listed by TCRdb. The V and J genes are TRBV7-6 and TRBJ2-6; the table's D call, TRBD1, has no DNA check behind it. The CDR3 is made up of 15 amino acids, end residues included. Germline CDR1 is SGHVS and CDR2 is FNYEAQ. The chain's CDR3 is CASSLAWSGRAVLRF.

This clonotype came up once. A much larger clone differs from this one at a single base, so this may be a read error. This chain joins TRBV19 and TRBJ2-3; either TRBD1 or TRBD2 may supply D (5 bases each). The DNA end lines up better with TRBJ2-1; the J call may be wrong. CDR1 LNHDA and CDR2 SQIVND come from the germline V gene (reference sequence). This CDR3 is built from 15 residues. CDR3 in DNA: TGTGCCAGTAATAATGTCAGGGAGCGATCGTATGAGCAGTTCTTC. This codes for CASNNVRERSYEQFF.

The chain uses TRBV7-6 and TRBJ1-1; D may be TRBD1 (6 bases). This CDR3 is 14 amino acids long. V lost 5 bases, J lost 3 bases, and 13 bases lay in between. Per germline, CDR1 SGHVS and CDR2 FNYEAQ. This CDR3 is CASSVQGLDTEAFF. CDR3 bases: TGTGCCAGCAGCGTACAGGGTTTAGACACTGAAGCTTTCTTT.